Detailed here is one T cell receptor (beta chain). Methods used by the authors: Amplifying reference gene primers gave estimates of nucleated cell counts. Sequencing used immunoSEQ multiplex PCR; TCRdb keeps in-frame clones, though not all of them. V, J and clone size were drawn from that table, and D and trimming were deduced from the DNA. The table includes about 140,000 clones, just over 85% detected once. The CDR3 consists of 15 residues. Germline V lookup: CDR1 SGHTA, CDR2 FQGNSA. V lost 2 bases and J 6 bases, leaving 13 bases between the germline ends. This sample was included in a study of blood T cell repertoires in COVID-19. Study details: Samples representing acute and convalescent COVID-19 were sourced from the United States, Italy and Spain. Nucleic acid was either cDNA or gDNA, and it came from T cells, B-cell-depleted T cells, or PBMCs.

The specimen sequenced was peripheral blood. This receptor was identified in a woman in her fifties or sixties with acute or convalescent COVID-19. The rearrangement uses TRBV7-2 and TRBJ2-2; unclear D gene. The CDR3 bases are TGTGCCAGCAGCTTAACCTCAAGAGTTGCCGGGGAGCTGTTTTTT. Translated, it gives CASSLTSRVAGELFF. Combining the CDR3 with reference TRBV7-2 and TRBJ2-2 gives the whole variable domain GAGVSQSPSNKVTEKGKDVELRCDPISGHTALYWYRQSLGQGLEFLIYFQGNSAPDKSGLPSDRFSAERTGGSVSTLTIQRTQQEDSAVYLCASSLTSRVAGELFFGEGSRLTVL.